This T cell receptor (beta chain) emerged from a study of shared clonotypes between healthy human individuals. The V gene's germline CDR1 is SGHNT and CDR2 YYREEE (reference sequence). This CDR3 is built from 12 residues. Deletions cut 0 bases from V and 5 bases from J, with 5 bases between. Study outcomes and limitations: Only a few donors were included, so the genetic and exposure-history diversity represented was limited.

As concerns this clone: Its matching antigen is unknown. Other DNA sequences in this sample translate to the same CDR3.

Clones were sequenced by immunoSEQ multiplex PCR, and TCRdb holds only the in-frame ones, with some missing. The profile shows about 1.1 million clones, 60% to 80% of them singletons. The source of this sequence is a man between 18 and 35 years old in good health. Some clones in this sample may be carry-over from other donors' samples. The chain carries TRBV5-4 and TRBJ2-5; D uncertain. The source material was memory CD4+ T cells from PBMCs. Specified subset: CD45RA-negative fraction. CDR3 sequence (DNA): TGTGCCAGCAGCTTGGCCCGCGAGACCCAGTACTTC. As protein: CASSLARETQYF.